This T cell receptor (beta chain) is drawn from a study of T cell changes during pregnancy in multiple sclerosis. The CDR3 runs to 14 residues. CDR1 is ENHRY, CDR2 SYGVKD, per germline. J lost 4 bases, V lost 2 bases, and 3 bases had no gene match. The data were produced by immunoSEQ multiplex PCR, yet TCRdb's version contains in-frame clones alone and is incomplete. The repertoire consists of some 46,000 clones, with about 92% occurring once and the leading ten covering around 2.1%. This clone showed up just once. The sequences come from peripheral blood, collected in the third trimester of pregnancy. This chain joins TRBV10-3 and TRBJ2-5; 8 bases align to TRBD2. The sequence came from a female donor with multiple sclerosis, enrolled in a pregnancy study. The DNA for the CDR3 is TGTGCCATCAGTGAGAGGGCGGGAGGAGAGACCCAGTACTTC. Amino acids: CAISERAGGETQYF.